This TCR beta chain was documented in a study of T cells after yellow fever vaccination. Study-wide points: Few clonotypes appeared in both CD4 and CD8 compartments. Abundant clonotypes from the bulk population could get into FACS-sorted repertoires as contaminants.

Germline assignment: CDR1 SGHTA and CDR2 FQGTGA. This CDR3 has 16 residues. A universal primer site and UMIs were added as TCR cDNA was made by 5'RACE template switching. TCRdb re-called the 5' RACE reads with MiXCR, one entry per CDR3 protein. The sample records hundreds of thousands of distinct CDR3 sequences, around 12% being singletons. With respect to this clonotype: The antigen remains undetermined. The junction does not match germline at one end; this may be a read error.

The clonotype was recovered from a man in his thirties or forties who received the YFV17D yellow fever vaccine. The specimen comprised PBMCs, sampled on the day of the yellow fever booster vaccination. The genes are TRBV7-3 and TRBJ2-7; TRBD1 agrees at 9 bases. CDR3 in DNA: TGTGCCAGCAGCGTAACCGGGACAGGGTTCTCGTACGAGCAGTACTTC. Its translation: CASSVTGTGFSYEQYF. The complete variable domain, with remaining parts taken from reference TRBV7-3 and TRBJ2-7, reads GAGVSQTPSNKVTEKGKYVELRCDPISGHTALYWYRQSLGQGPEFLIYFQGTGAADDSGLPNDRFFAVRPEGSVSTLKIQRTERGDSAVYLCASSVTGTGFSYEQYFGPGTRLTVT.